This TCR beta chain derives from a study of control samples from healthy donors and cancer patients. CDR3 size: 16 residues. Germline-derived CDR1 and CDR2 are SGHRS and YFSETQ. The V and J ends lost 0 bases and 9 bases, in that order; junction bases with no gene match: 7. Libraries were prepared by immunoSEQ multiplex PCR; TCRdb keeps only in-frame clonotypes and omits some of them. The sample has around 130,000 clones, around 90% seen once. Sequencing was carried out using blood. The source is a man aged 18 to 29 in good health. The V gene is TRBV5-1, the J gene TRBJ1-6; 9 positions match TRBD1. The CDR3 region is CASSLGFGQGSSPLHF. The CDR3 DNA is TGCGCCAGCAGCTTGGGTTTCGGACAGGGGAGTTCACCCCTCCACTTT.